The T cell receptor (beta chain) described here comes from a study of T cell repertoires in ileal Crohn's disease. Included were adult ileal or ileocolonic Crohn's patients indicated for ileocolonic resection. Study-level results: Compared with non-smokers, active smokers at surgery showed more clonal expansions. All patients with clonality above 26.8% had endoscopic recurrence. Mucosal expansions were suggested to be mainly CD8 T cells.

Measured with immunoSEQ multiplex PCR; TCRdb has only the in-frame clones, and not every one. The sample gives approximately 15,000 clones, roughly two thirds of which show up once; approximately 5% is in the top ten. Germline-derived CDR1 and CDR2 are SGHDT and YYEEEE. The CDR3 covers 17 residues. After removal of 3 bases from V and 2 bases from J, the junction contained 11 bases not matched to a gene. This clone was found once. Antigen unknown. The genes are TRBV5-6 and TRBJ1-3; TRBD1 aligns across 7 bases. The source material was ileal tissue. This TCR was sampled from an adult with Crohn's disease. The CDR3: CASSSMREGTAGNTIYF. The CDR3 nucleotides read TGTGCCAGCAGCTCTATGAGGGAAGGGACAGCTGGAAACACCATATATTTT.